Included here is one TCR beta chain sequence, with context. The antigen remains unidentified. This CDR3 has 12 residues. Germline V gives CDR1 LNHDA, CDR2 SQIVND (reference sequence). The sample belongs to a study of cytomegalovirus exposure and HLA in healthy donors. Regarding the study as a whole: The classifier reportedly diagnosed cytomegalovirus status with high sensitivity and specificity.

The PCR was carried out with 60 Vbeta primers and 13 Jbeta primers. Assay: immunoSEQ multiplex PCR; the TCRdb copy retains only in-frame clones and omits some. The sample shows approximately 150,000 clones, approximately 80% of them seen only once. The clonotype comes from a man between 18 and 35 years old in good health and CMV-seropositive. The V and J genes are TRBV19 and TRBJ2-3, with a tentative D call TRBD1 (5 bases). Sequencing input: PBMCs. The DNA of the CDR3 is TGTTTACCCCCAGGGCGCACAGATACGCAGTATTTT. Translating it yields CLPPGRTDTQYF.